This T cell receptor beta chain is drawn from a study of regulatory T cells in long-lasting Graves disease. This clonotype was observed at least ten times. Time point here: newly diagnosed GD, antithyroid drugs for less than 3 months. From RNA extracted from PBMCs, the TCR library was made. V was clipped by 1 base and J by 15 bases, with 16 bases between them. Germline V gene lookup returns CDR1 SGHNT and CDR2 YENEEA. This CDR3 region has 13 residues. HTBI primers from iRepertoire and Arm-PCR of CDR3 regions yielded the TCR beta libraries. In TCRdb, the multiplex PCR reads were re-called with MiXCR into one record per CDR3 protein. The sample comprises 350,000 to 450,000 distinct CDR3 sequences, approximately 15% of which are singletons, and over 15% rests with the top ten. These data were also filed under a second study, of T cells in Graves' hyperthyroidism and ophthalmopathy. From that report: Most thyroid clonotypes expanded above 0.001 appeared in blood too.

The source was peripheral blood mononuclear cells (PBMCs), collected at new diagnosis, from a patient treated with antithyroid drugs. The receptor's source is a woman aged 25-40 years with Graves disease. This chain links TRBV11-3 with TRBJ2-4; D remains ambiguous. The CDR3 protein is CASSLVGQTWAYF. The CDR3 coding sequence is TGTGCCAGCAGCTTAGTTGGCCAGACATGGGCGTACTTC.